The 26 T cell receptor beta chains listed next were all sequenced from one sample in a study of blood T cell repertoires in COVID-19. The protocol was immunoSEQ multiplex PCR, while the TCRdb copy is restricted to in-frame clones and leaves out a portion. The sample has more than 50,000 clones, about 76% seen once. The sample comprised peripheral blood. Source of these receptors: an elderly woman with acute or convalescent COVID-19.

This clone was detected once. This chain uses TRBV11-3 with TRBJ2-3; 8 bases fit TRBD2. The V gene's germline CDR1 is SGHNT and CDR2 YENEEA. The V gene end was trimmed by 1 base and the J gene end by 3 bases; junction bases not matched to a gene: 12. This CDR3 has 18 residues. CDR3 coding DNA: TGTGCCAGCAGCTTAGGGCCCACGGGACTAGGCGGTACAGATACGCAGTATTTT. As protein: CASSLGPTGLGGTDTQYF.

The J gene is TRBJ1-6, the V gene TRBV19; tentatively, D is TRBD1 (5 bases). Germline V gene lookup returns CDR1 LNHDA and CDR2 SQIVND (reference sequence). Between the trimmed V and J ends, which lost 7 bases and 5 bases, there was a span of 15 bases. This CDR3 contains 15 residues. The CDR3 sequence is CASKTDGTNNSPLHF. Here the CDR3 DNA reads TGTGCCAGTAAGACAGATGGAACTAATAATTCACCCCTCCACTTT.

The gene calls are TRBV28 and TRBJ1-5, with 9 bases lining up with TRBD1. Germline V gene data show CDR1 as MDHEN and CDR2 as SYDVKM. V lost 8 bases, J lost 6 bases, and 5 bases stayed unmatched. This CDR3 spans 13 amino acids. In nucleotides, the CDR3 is TGTGCCAGCGCGCGACAGGGGGGTCAGCCCCAGCATTTT. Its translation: CASARQGGQPQHF.

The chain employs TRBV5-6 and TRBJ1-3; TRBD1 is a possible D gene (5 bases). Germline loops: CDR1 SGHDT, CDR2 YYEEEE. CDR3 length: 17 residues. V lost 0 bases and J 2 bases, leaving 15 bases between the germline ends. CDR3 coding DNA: TGTGCCAGCAGCTTGGCAATGGACACTCAGCCTGGAAACACCATATATTTT. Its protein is CASSLAMDTQPGNTIYF.

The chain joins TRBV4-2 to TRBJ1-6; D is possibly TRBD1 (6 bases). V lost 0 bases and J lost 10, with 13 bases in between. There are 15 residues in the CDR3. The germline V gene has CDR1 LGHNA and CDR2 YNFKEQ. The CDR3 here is CASSQDTGNISPLHF. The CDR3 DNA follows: TGTGCCAGCAGCCAAGATACAGGGAACATCTCACCCCTCCACTTT.

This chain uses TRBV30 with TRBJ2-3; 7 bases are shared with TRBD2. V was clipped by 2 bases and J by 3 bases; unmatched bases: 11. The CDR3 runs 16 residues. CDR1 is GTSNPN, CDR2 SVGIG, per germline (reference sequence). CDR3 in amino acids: CAWSRAGGRRTDTQYF. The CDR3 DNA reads TGTGCCTGGAGTCGAGCCGGGGGGAGGCGGACAGATACGCAGTATTTT.

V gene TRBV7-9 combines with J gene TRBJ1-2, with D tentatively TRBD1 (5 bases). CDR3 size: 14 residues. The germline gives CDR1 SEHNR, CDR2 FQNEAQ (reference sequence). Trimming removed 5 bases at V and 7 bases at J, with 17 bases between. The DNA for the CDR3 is TGTGCCAGCAGCCGTTCAGGGTCTGAAGTTGGCTACACCTTC. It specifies CASSRSGSEVGYTF.

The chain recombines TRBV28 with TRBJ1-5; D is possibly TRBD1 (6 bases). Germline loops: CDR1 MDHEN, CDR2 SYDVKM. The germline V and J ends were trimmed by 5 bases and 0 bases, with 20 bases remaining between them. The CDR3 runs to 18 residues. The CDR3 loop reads CASSPRGEGLYSNQPQHF. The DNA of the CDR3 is TGTGCCAGCAGTCCAAGGGGGGAGGGACTGTATAGCAATCAGCCCCAGCATTTT.

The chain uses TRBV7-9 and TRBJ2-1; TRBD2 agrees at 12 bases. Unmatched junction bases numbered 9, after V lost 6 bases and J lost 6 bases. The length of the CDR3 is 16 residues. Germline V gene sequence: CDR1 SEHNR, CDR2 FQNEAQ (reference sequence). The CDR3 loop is CASRPRLAGVVNEQFF. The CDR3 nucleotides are TGTGCCAGCAGACCTCGACTAGCGGGAGTCGTCAATGAGCAGTTCTTC.

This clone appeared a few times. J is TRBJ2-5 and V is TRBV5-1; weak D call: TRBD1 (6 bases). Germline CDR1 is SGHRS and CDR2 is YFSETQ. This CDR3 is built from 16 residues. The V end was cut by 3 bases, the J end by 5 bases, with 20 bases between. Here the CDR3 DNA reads TGCGCCAGCAGCTACAACCCGACAGGCCTTCAGGAGACCCAGTACTTC. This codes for CASSYNPTGLQETQYF.

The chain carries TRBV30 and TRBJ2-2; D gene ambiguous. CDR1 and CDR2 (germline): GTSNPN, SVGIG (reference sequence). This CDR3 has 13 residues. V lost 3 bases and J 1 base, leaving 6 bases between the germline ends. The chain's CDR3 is CAWSTRNTGELFF. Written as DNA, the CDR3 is TGTGCCTGGAGCACACGGAACACCGGGGAGCTGTTTTTT.

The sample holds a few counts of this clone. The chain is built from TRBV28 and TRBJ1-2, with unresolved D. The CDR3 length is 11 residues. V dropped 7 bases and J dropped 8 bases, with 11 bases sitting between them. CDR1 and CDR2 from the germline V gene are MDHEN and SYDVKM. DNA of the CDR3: TGTGCCAGCATCGAGCGTTGGGGCTACACCTTC. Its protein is CASIERWGYTF.

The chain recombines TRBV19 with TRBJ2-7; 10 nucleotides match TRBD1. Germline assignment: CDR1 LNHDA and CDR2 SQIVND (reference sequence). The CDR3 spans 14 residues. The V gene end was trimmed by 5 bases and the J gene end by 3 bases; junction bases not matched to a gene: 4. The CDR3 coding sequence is TGTGCCAGTAGTCCACGGACAGGGGGCTACGAGCAGTACTTC. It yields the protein CASSPRTGGYEQYF.

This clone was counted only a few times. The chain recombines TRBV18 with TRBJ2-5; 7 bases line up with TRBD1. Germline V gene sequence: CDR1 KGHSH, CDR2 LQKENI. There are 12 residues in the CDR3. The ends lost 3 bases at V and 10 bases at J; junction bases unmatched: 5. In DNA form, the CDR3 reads TGTGCCAGCTCACCCTTGGGACAGTTCCAGTACTTC. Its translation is CASSPLGQFQYF.

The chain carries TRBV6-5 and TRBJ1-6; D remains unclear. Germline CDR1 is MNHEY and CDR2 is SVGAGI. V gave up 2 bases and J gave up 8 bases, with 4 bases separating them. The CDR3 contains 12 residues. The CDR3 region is CASSYTDSPLHF. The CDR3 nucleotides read TGTGCCAGCAGTTACACGGATTCACCCCTCCACTTT.

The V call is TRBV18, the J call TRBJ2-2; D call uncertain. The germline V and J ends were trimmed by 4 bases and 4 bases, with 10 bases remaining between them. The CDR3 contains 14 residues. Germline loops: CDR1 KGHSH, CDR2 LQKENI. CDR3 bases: TGTGCCAGCTCACTTCAATCTACCACCGGGGAGCTGTTTTTT. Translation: CASSLQSTTGELFF.

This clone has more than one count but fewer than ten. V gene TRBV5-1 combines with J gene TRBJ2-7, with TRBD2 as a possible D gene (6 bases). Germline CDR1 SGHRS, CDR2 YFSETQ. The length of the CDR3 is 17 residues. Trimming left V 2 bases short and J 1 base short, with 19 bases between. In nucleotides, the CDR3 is TGCGCCAGCAGCTTTGCCCCTAGCGCAGGAGTATCCTACGAGCAGTACTTC. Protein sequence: CASSFAPSAGVSYEQYF.

The CDR3 DNA sequence: TGCGCCAGCAGCCCTAGACTGGGGAGCTCCTACGAGCAGTACTTC. As protein: CASSPRLGSSYEQYF. The rearrangement links TRBV5-1 to TRBJ2-7, with D perhaps TRBD2 (5 bases). V was trimmed by 4 bases and J by 0 bases, leaving 14 bases between them. The germline gives CDR1 SGHRS, CDR2 YFSETQ. This CDR3 spans 15 amino acids.

The DNA for the CDR3 is TGTGCCAGCAGTTACTCTCCAACGAGCACCGGGGAGCTGTTTTTT. Translating it yields CASSYSPTSTGELFF. The chain recombines TRBV6-5 with TRBJ2-2; D is unclear. The CDR3 extends over 15 amino acids. The V and J ends lost 0 bases and 4 bases respectively, with 9 bases between them. The germline gives CDR1 MNHEY, CDR2 SVGAGI.

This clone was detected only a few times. Here the CDR3 reads CASATGSTDTGELFF. CDR3 sequence (DNA): TGCGCCAGCGCCACAGGGAGCACGGACACCGGGGAGCTGTTTTTT. This chain links TRBV5-1 with TRBJ2-2; TRBD1 is a possible D gene (6 bases). The germline V and J ends were trimmed by 7 bases and 3 bases, with 16 bases remaining between them. CDR1 and CDR2 from the germline V gene are SGHRS and YFSETQ. The CDR3 runs to 15 residues.

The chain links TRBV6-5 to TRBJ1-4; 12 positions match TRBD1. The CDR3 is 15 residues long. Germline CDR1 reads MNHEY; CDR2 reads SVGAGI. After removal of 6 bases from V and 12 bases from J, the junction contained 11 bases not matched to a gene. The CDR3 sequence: CASRPTGTGGTELFF. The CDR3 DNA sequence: TGTGCCAGCAGACCTACCGGGACAGGGGGCACGGAACTGTTTTTT.

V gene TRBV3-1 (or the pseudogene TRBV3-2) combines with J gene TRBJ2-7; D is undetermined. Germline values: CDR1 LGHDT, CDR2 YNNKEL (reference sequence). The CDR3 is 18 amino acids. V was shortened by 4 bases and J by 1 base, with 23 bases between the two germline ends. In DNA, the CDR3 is TGTGCCAGCAGCCCCAAATACCCCGCTGGCTTCCAGTCCTACGAGCAGTACTTC. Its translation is CASSPKYPAGFQSYEQYF.

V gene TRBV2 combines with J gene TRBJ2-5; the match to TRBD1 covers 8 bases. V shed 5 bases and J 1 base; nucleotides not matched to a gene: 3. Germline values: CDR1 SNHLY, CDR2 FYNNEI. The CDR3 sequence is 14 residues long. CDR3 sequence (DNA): TGTGCCAGCAGTAAACAGGGGGGCCAAGAGACCCAGTACTTC. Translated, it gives CASSKQGGQETQYF.

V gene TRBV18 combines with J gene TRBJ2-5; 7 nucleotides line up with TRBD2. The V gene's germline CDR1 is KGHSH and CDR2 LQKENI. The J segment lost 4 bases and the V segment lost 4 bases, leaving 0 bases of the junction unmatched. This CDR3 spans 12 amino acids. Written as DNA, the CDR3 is TGTGCCAGCTCACGGGGGGGAGAGACCCAGTACTTC. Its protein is CASSRGGETQYF.

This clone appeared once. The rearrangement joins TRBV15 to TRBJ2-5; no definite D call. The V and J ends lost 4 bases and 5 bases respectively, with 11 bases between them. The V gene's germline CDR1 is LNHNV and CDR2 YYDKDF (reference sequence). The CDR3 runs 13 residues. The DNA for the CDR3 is TGTGCCACCAGCATACGGTTCGCGGAGACCCAGTACTTC. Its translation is CATSIRFAETQYF.

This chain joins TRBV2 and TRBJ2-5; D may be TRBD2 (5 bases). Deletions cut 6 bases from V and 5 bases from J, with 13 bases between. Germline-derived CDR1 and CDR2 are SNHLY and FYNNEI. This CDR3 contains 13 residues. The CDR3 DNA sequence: TGTGCCAGCAGGCGAACTCGCGGGGAGACCCAGTACTTC. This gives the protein CASRRTRGETQYF.